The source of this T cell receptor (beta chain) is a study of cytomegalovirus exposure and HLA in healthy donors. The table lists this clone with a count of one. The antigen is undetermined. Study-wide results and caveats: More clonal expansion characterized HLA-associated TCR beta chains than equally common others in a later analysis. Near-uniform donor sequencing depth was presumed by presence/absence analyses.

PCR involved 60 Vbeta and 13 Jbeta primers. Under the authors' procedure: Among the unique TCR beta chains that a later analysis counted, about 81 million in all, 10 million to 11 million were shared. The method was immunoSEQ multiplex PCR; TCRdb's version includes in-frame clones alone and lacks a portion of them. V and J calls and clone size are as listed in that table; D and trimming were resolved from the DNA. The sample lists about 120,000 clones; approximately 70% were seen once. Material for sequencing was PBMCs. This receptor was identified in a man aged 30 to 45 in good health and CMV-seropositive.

DNA for the CDR3: TGTGCCAGCAGTACTTCTCCGGGGAACACTGAAGCTTTCTTT. Translation: CASSTSPGNTEAFF. The chain uses TRBV6-4 and TRBJ1-1, with unresolved D. Germline V CDR1 and CDR2: MRHNA, SNTAGT. CDR3 length equals 14 residues. V lost 5 bases, J lost 1 base, and 11 bases lay in between.